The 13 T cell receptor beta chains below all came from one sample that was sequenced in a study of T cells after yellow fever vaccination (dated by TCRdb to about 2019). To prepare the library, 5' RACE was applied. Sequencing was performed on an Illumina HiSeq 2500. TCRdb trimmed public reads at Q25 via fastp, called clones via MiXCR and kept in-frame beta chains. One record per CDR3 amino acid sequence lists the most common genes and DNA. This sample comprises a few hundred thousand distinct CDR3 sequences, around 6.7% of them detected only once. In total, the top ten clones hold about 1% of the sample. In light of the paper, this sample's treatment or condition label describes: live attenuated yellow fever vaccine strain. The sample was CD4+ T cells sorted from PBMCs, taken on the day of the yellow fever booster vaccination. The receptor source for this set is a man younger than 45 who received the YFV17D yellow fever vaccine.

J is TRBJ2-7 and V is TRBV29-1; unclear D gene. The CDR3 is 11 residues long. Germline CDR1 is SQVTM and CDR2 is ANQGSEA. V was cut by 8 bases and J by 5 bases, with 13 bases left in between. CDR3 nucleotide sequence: TGCAGCTCCGAGCGTACCCACGAGCAGTACTTC. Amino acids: CSSERTHEQYF.

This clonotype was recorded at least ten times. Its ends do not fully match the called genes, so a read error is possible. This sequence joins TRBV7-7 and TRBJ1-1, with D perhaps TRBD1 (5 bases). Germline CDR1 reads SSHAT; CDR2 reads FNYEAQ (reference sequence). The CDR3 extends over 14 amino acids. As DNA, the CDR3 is TGTGCTAGCAGCTTCGATGGGACGGCGACGGGGGCTTTCTTT. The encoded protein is CASSFDGTATGAFF.

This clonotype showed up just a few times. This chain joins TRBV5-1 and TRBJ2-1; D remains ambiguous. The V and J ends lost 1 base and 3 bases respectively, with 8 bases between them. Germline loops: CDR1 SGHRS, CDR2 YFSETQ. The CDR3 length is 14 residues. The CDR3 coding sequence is TGCGCCAGCAGCTTGCCCCCTAACTACAATGAGCAGTTCTTC. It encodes CASSLPPNYNEQFF.

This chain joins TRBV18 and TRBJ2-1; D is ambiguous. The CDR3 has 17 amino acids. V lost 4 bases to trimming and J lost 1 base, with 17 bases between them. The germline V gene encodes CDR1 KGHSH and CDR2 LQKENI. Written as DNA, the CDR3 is TGTGCCAGCTCACGACCACGGGCGGCAGAATCCTACAATGAGCAGTTCTTC. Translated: CASSRPRAAESYNEQFF.

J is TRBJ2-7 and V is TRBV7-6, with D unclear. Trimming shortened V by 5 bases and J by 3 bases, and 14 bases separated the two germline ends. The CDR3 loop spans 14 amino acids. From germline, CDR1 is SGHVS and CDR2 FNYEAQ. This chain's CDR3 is CASSPGADRYEQYF. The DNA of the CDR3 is TGTGCCAGCAGCCCCGGAGCCGACCGCTACGAGCAGTACTTC.

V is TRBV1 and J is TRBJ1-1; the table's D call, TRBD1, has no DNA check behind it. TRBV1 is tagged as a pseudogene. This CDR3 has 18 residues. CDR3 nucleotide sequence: TGCACCAGCAGCCCAAGCCCTCCCGGTCCGGGACAGGGTCCATCGGCTTTCTTT. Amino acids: CTSSPSPPGPGQGPSAFF.

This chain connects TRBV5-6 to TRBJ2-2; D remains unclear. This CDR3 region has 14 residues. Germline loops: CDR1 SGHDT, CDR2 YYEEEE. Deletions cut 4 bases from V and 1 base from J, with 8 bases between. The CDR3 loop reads CASSGRWNTGELFF. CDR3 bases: TGTGCCAGCAGCGGCAGGTGGAACACCGGGGAGCTGTTTTTT.

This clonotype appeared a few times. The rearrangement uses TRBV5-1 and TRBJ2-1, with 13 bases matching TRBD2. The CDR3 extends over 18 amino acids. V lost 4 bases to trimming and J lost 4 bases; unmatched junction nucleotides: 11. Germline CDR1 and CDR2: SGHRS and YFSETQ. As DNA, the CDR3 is TGCGCCAGCAGCGTACTAGCGGGAGGGCCCTCGGGGTACAATGAGCAGTTCTTC. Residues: CASSVLAGGPSGYNEQFF.

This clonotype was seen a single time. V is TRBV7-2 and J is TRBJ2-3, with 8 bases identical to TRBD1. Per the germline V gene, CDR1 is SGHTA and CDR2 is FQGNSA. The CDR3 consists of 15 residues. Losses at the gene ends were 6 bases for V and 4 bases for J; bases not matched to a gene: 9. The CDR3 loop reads CASRSTGARADTQYF. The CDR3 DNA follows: TGTGCCAGCAGATCGACAGGGGCGAGGGCAGATACGCAGTATTTT.

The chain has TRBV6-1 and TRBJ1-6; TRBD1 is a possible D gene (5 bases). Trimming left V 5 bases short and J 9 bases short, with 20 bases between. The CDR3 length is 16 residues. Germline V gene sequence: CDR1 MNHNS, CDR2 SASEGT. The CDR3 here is CASSPLTGEPSSPLHF. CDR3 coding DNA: TGTGCCAGCAGTCCACTAACAGGCGAGCCGAGTTCACCCCTCCACTTT.

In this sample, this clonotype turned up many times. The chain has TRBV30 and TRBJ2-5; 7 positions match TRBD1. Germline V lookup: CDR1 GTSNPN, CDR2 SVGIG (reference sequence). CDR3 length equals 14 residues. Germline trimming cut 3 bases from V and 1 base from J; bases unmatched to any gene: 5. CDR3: CAWRAGTVQETQYF. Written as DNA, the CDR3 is TGTGCCTGGAGGGCCGGGACAGTCCAAGAGACCCAGTACTTC.

CDR3 coding DNA: TGCGCCAGCAGCTTGGCCGCGGGGGCCAATCAGCCCCAGCATTTT. Its protein product is CASSLAAGANQPQHF. The chain couples TRBV5-1 to TRBJ1-5, with D perhaps matching TRBD1 (6 bases). Trimming took 0 bases from V and 3 from J, leaving 10 bases between them. In germline, CDR1 is SGHRS, CDR2 YFSETQ. The CDR3 is 15 amino acids. Full variable domain (remainder filled in from reference TRBV5-1 and TRBJ1-5): KAGVTQTPRYLIKTRGQQVTLSCSPISGHRSVSWYQQTPGQGLQFLFEYFSETQRNKGNFPGRFSGRQFSNSRSEMNVSTLELGDSALYLCASSLAAGANQPQHFGDGTRLSIL.

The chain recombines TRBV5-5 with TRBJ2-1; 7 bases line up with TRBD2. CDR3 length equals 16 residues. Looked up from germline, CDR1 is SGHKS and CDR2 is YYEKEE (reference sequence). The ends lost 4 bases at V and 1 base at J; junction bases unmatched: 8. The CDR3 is CASSVLALLSYNEQFF. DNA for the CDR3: TGTGCCAGCAGCGTACTAGCGCTTCTTTCCTACAATGAGCAGTTCTTC.